This T cell receptor (beta chain) was sequenced during a study of blood T cells in healthy people across ages. The sample holds a few counts of this clonotype. Its antigen remains unknown. The CDR3 sequence is 15 residues long. V lost 0 bases and J 5 bases, leaving 11 bases between the germline ends. Germline CDR1 LNHNV, CDR2 YYDKDF (reference sequence). Study results and limitations: Age advanced and TCR beta diversity per million T cells fell, roughly linearly. Diversity of TCR beta correlated strongly with naive T cell percentage.

A second PCR, run for about 7 to 11 cycles, used a sample-barcoded 5' primer plus a J-beta primer mix. TCRdb reprocessed the 5' RACE reads via MiXCR and lists one record per CDR3 protein. The sample contains about 1.8 million distinct CDR3 sequences, 49% of which appear only once. The material sequenced was blood. The chain employs TRBV15 and TRBJ2-1, with unresolved D. The clonotype originates from a woman in her forties in good health. The CDR3 DNA reads TGTGCCACCAGCAGAGATAGGGTAGGGAACAATGAGCAGTTCTTC. As protein: CATSRDRVGNNEQFF.